One and the same sample provided the 20 T cell receptor beta chains below, sequenced in a study of shared clonotypes between healthy human individuals. Profiling relied on immunoSEQ multiplex PCR, and the TCRdb table lists in-frame clones only, not all of them. The sample has under 600,000 clones, about 80% seen once. The sequenced sample consisted of PBMCs. The receptors stem from a woman aged 40 to 49 in good health. Some clones in this sample may be carry-over from other donors' samples.

The V gene is TRBV15, the J gene TRBJ2-1; TRBD2 might be the D (6 bases). Germline CDR1 and CDR2: LNHNV and YYDKDF (reference sequence). This CDR3 spans 15 amino acids. With 0 bases removed from V and 3 bases from J, the gap between germline ends came to 9 bases. The CDR3 DNA follows: TGTGCCACCAGCAGAGATTCGGAGGGCTACAATGAGCAGTTCTTC. Protein sequence: CATSRDSEGYNEQFF.

V gene TRBV30 combines with J gene TRBJ2-2; 7 nucleotides line up with TRBD1. Per germline, CDR1 GTSNPN and CDR2 SVGIG (reference sequence). There are 15 residues in the CDR3. V gave up 2 bases and J gave up 0 bases; unmatched junction bases: 3. CDR3 in DNA: TGTGCCTGGAGTACGACAGGGACGAACACCGGGGAGCTGTTTTTT. This codes for CAWSTTGTNTGELFF.

The rearrangement joins TRBV19 to TRBJ1-2; D not certain. Germline V gives CDR1 LNHDA, CDR2 SQIVND (reference sequence). Trimming left V 4 bases short and J 3 bases short, with 15 bases between. This CDR3 spans 15 amino acids. The CDR3 loop is CASSTHSGGDYGYTF. CDR3 coding DNA: TGTGCCAGTAGTACCCACTCGGGCGGGGACTATGGCTACACCTTC.

The gene calls are TRBV4-3 and TRBJ1-3; D gene ambiguous. The CDR3 has 15 residues. Germline V CDR1 and CDR2: LGHNA, YSLEER. Deletions cut 1 base from V and 0 bases from J, with 7 bases between. This chain's CDR3 is CASSQAALSGNTIYF. CDR3 nucleotides: TGCGCCAGCAGCCAAGCGGCACTCTCTGGAAACACCATATATTTT.

The rearrangement links TRBV7-2 to TRBJ2-5; TRBD1 is a possible D gene (6 bases). Germline V gene lookup returns CDR1 SGHTA and CDR2 FQGNSA. V gave up 5 bases and J gave up 7 bases, with 17 bases separating them. The CDR3 is 14 amino acids. The CDR3 here is CASSAGQPPGTQYF. CDR3 nucleotides: TGTGCCAGCAGCGCCGGACAGCCCCCAGGGACCCAGTACTTC.

V gene TRBV9 combines with J gene TRBJ2-5, with D maybe TRBD2 (5 bases). CDR3 length: 14 amino acids. CDR1 and CDR2 from the germline V gene are SGDLS and YYNGEE. V dropped 4 bases and J dropped 7 bases, with 17 bases sitting between them. The CDR3 loop reads CASSPRSGSGTQYF. In DNA form, the CDR3 reads TGTGCCAGCAGCCCCCGCTCTGGGAGTGGGACCCAGTACTTC.

J is TRBJ1-1 and V is TRBV28; possible D gene TRBD1, 5 bases. Per germline, CDR1 MDHEN and CDR2 SYDVKM. Trimming took off 3 bases at V and 8 bases at J, with 10 bases between the two ends. CDR3 size: 12 residues. The CDR3 DNA reads as TGTGCCAGCAGTTTTTCGCACAGGGAAGCTTTCTTT. This encodes CASSFSHREAFF.

On this clone: In the same sample, other DNA sequences code for this CDR3. The V call is TRBV2, the J call TRBJ1-1, with D unresolved. V lost 4 bases to trimming and J lost 1 base, with 7 bases between them. This CDR3 region has 13 residues. Germline CDR1 and CDR2: SNHLY and FYNNEI. CDR3 loop: CASSGRQNTEAFF. The CDR3 bases are TGTGCCAGCAGTGGTCGACAGAACACTGAAGCTTTCTTT.

This chain joins TRBV28 and TRBJ2-5, with a weak D call TRBD2 (5 bases). This CDR3 region has 14 residues. V shed 5 bases and J shed 1 base, with 11 bases lying between them. Looked up from germline, CDR1 is MDHEN and CDR2 is SYDVKM. CDR3 residues: CASSIAFGQETQYF. CDR3 coding DNA: TGTGCCAGCAGTATAGCGTTTGGCCAAGAGACCCAGTACTTC.

This rearrangement joins TRBV5-6 to TRBJ1-2; 8 positions match TRBD1. The V gene end was trimmed by 3 bases and the J gene end by 4 bases; junction bases not matched to a gene: 8. The germline CDR1 and CDR2 sequences are SGHDT and YYEEEE. CDR3 length: 15 amino acids. The CDR3 sequence: CASSWGDRTVYGYTF. Here the CDR3 DNA reads TGTGCCAGCAGCTGGGGGGACAGGACAGTCTATGGCTACACCTTC. Filled out from reference TRBV5-6 and TRBJ1-2, the complete variable domain reads DAGVTQSPTHLIKTRGQQVTLRCSPKSGHDTVSWYQQALGQGPQFIFQYYEEEERQRGNFPDRFSGHQFPNYSSELNVNALLLGDSALYLCASSWGDRTVYGYTFGSGTRLTVV.

The chain carries TRBV5-5 and TRBJ1-3; D is ambiguous. Germline V gene lookup returns CDR1 SGHKS and CDR2 YYEKEE (reference sequence). The V gene lost 1 base and the J gene lost 2 bases, with 13 bases spanning the gap. This CDR3 is built from 16 residues. CDR3 in DNA: TGTGCCAGCAGCTTGTTGGGGAGTGCAACTGGAAACACCATATATTTT. This translates into CASSLLGSATGNTIYF.

In regard to this clone: Likely a read error: the CDR3 ends without its conserved phenylalanine or tryptophan. V is TRBV30 and J is TRBJ2-7, with D hard to call. Germline V lookup: CDR1 GTSNPN, CDR2 SVGIG (reference sequence). V was shortened by 2 bases and J by 4 bases, with 6 bases between the two germline ends. This CDR3 region has 11 residues. CDR3 sequence (DNA): TGTGCCTGGAGTAATGGTTACGAGCAGTACCTC. Translation: CAWSNGYEQYL.

This sequence joins TRBV19 and TRBJ1-5; D is uncertain. The germline V gene has CDR1 LNHDA and CDR2 SQIVND (reference sequence). Trimming shortened V by 4 bases and J by 7 bases, and 11 bases separated the two germline ends. This CDR3 spans 13 amino acids. The CDR3 protein is CASSRQTGQPQHF. The CDR3 DNA reads TGTGCCAGTAGTAGACAAACGGGGCAGCCCCAGCATTTT.

This clone was observed once. This chain uses TRBV7-3 with TRBJ2-7, with 7 nucleotides matching TRBD2. This CDR3 is 15 amino acids long. With 5 bases clipped from V and 0 bases from J, the junction kept 7 bases outside the gene matches. CDR1 is SGHTA and CDR2 is FQGTGA in the germline V gene. CDR3 loop: CASSREGGNSYEQYF. CDR3 nucleotides: TGTGCCAGCAGCCGAGAGGGAGGGAACTCCTACGAGCAGTACTTC.

Details on this clone: Other DNA sequences in this specimen translate into the identical CDR3. V usage is TRBV5-4 and J usage is TRBJ1-2, with 7 bases that match TRBD1. The CDR3 is made up of 14 amino acids. The J segment lost 2 bases and the V segment lost 4 bases, leaving 5 bases of the junction unmatched. The germline CDR1 and CDR2 sequences are SGHNT and YYREEE (reference sequence). CDR3 protein: CASSTGQANYGYTF. The CDR3 coding sequence is TGTGCCAGCAGCACCGGACAGGCCAACTATGGCTACACCTTC. Variable domain in full (rest from reference TRBV5-4 and TRBJ1-2): ETGVTQSPTHLIKTRGQQVTLRCSSQSGHNTVSWYQQALGQGPQFIFQYYREEENGRGNFPPRFSGLQFPNYSSELNVNALELDDSALYLCASSTGQANYGYTFGSGTRLTVV.

The J gene is TRBJ1-5, the V gene TRBV6-1, with D possibly matching TRBD1 (6 bases). This CDR3 has 15 residues. V dropped 5 bases and J dropped 3 bases, with 14 bases sitting between them. Germline CDR1 reads MNHNS; CDR2 reads SASEGT. The chain's CDR3 is CASSTRGQPNQPQHF. The CDR3 DNA reads as TGTGCCAGCAGTACCCGAGGACAGCCCAATCAGCCCCAGCATTTT.

The V gene is TRBV4-1, the J gene TRBJ1-5, with a weak D call TRBD1 (5 bases). This CDR3 spans 13 amino acids. Germline-derived CDR1 and CDR2 are MGHRA and YSYEKL. V lost 1 base and J 9 bases, leaving 10 bases between the germline ends. The CDR3 region has the DNA TGCGCCAGCAGCCAAGTTCTTGGGGGGCCCCAGCATTTT. Encoded protein: CASSQVLGGPQHF.

This CDR3 is CASSLDQGRNTIYF. In DNA form, the CDR3 reads TGTGCCAGCAGCTTGGACCAGGGGAGAAACACCATATATTTT. The V and J genes are TRBV5-4 and TRBJ1-3; a possible D gene is TRBD1 (6 bases). V was pared by 0 bases and J by 5 bases, with 9 bases between. From germline, CDR1 is SGHNT and CDR2 YYREEE (reference sequence). The CDR3 covers 14 residues.

The chain recombines TRBV25-1 with TRBJ1-1; unclear D gene. Germline assignment: CDR1 MGHDK and CDR2 SYGVNS. Trimming removed 5 bases at V and 4 bases at J, with 5 bases between. This CDR3 is 11 amino acids long. The CDR3 nucleotides read TGTGCCAGCAGTTTCGGCACTGAAGCTTTCTTT. It encodes CASSFGTEAFF.

The chain links TRBV30 to TRBJ2-1, with TRBD2 matching over 10 bases. Germline CDR1 reads GTSNPN; CDR2 reads SVGIG (reference sequence). J gave up 6 bases and V 7 bases, and 6 bases lay outside the gene matches. The CDR3 loop spans 13 amino acids. CDR3 residues: CASARTSGNEQFF. The CDR3 coding sequence is TGTGCCTCGGCACGGACTAGCGGCAATGAGCAGTTCTTC.